This TCR beta chain was sequenced during a study of T cell changes during pregnancy in multiple sclerosis. The CDR3 covers 16 residues. From germline, CDR1 is LGHNA and CDR2 YNFKEQ. With V trimmed by 0 bases and J by 4 bases, 5 bases remained unmatched. This table comes from immunoSEQ multiplex PCR, and its TCRdb copy is limited to in-frame clones, with some not included. Altogether some 95,000 clones are present, about 92% being singletons, with the ten largest covering about 2.6%. The TCR was taken from a female donor with multiple sclerosis, enrolled in a pregnancy study. The chain carries TRBV4-2 and TRBJ2-5, with 10 bases aligning to TRBD1. Sequenced here: peripheral blood, sampled in the first trimester of pregnancy. The CDR3 nucleotides are TGTGCCAGCAGCCAAGACTGGACAGGGGGGGCAGAGACCCAGTACTTC. It codes for CASSQDWTGGAETQYF.